The clone carrying this TCR beta chain showed up many times. This entry comes from a study of low-dose radiotherapy and immunotherapy resistance in tumors. Study details: The study delivered 0.5 Gy per fraction every 2 weeks to Cohort 1, totaling 6.5 Gy.

Time point denoted: after trial treatment. Documented treatment: LDRT plus nivolumab, ipilimumab, low-dose cyclophosphamide and aspirin (RACIN trial). The patients who were eligible all carried advanced solid tumors that lacked tumor-infiltrating lymphocytes, meaning the tumors were TIL-negative. The CDR3 runs 15 residues. CDR1 is SGHAT, CDR2 FQNNGV, per germline. The ends were cut back, 6 bases at V and 3 bases at J, with 17 bases in the middle. cDNA synthesis used a TRAV/TRBV-specific primer set for both chains. TCRs were amplified for roughly 20 PCR cycles with a constant-region primer and V-primer adapter. TCRdb re-called the reads with MiXCR, one entry per CDR3 protein. The sample has under 95,000 distinct CDR3 sequences; 15% to 20% are singletons.

The receptor was derived from a male donor with prostate cancer. The V call is TRBV11-2, the J call TRBJ1-2; D is ambiguous. This sample comprised PBMCs, obtained after low-dose radiotherapy plus immunotherapy. CDR3 region: CASRRAGSRDYGYTF. The CDR3, as DNA: TGTGCCAGCAGGCGGGCGGGAAGCCGGGACTATGGCTACACCTTC. The full variable domain, with the rest looked up from reference TRBV11-2 and TRBJ1-2, is EAGVAQSPRYKIIEKRQSVAFWCNPISGHATLYWYQQILGQGPKLLIQFQNNGVVDDSQLPKDRFSAERLKGVDSTLKIQPAKLEDSAVYLCASRRAGSRDYGYTFGSGTRLTVV.